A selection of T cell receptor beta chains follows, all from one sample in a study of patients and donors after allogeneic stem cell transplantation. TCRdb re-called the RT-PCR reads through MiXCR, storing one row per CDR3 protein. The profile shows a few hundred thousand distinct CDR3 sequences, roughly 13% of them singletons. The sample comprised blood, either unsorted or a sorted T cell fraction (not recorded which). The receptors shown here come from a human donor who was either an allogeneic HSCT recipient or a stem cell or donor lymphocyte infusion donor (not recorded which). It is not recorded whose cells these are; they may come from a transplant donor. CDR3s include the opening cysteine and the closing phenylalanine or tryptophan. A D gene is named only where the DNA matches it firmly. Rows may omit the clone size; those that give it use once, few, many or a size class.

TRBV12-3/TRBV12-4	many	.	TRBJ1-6	TGTGCCAGCAGGGGGGACCCGGTATATAATTCACCCCTCCACTTT	CASRGDPVYNSPLHF
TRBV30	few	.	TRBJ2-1	TGTGCCTGGTGGCAGGGGGGCAATGAGCAGTTCTTC	CAWWQGGNEQFF
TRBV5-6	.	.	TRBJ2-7	TGTGCCAGCAGCGCCAGGGGATGGTACGAGCAGTACTTC	CASSARGWYEQYF
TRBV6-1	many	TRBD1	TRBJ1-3	TGTGCCGGAACCCTTGGGACAGCGTCTGGAAACACCATATATTTT	CAGTLGTASGNTIYF
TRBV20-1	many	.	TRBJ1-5	TGCAGTGCTAGGGCCACGGGGCGCAATCAGCCCCAGCATTTT	CSARATGRNQPQHF
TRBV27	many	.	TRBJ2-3	TGTGCCAGCAGTTTTTCAGATACGCAGTATTTT	CASSFSDTQYF
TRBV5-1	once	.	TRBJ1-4	TGCGCCAGCAGCTTTTCAGGGGTTGGTGAAAAACTGTTTTTT	CASSFSGVGEKLFF
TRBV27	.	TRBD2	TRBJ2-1	TGTGCCAGCAGCTCAAGCGGGAGGGCCTATATTGAGCAGTTCTTC	CASSSSGRAYIEQFF
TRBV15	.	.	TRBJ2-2	TGTGCCACCAGCAGAGGGTGGGGGACCGGGGAGCTGTTTTTT	CATSRGWGTGELFF
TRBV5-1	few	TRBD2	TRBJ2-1	TGCGCCAGCAGCTTCACTTCTTGGACTAGCGGACGAAATGAGCAGTTCTTC	CASSFTSWTSGRNEQFF
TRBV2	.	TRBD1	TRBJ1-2	TGTGCCAGCAGTCGGGACAGATCTTATGGCTACACCTTC	CASSRDRSYGYTF
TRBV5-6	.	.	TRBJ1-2	TGTGCCAGCACCCGACAGCCTTGGAGTGGCTACACCTTC	CASTRQPWSGYTF
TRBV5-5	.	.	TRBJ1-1	TGTGCCAGCAGCTTGGGACCGATTCTTATGAACACTGAAGCTTTCTTT	CASSLGPILMNTEAFF
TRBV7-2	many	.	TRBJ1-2	TGTGCCAGCAGGACTGGAGGGCGTTCCTATGGCTACACCTTC	CASRTGGRSYGYTF
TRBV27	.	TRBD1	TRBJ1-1	TGTGCCAGCAGTAGGACAGGGGGGTACACTGAAGCTTTCTTT	CASSRTGGYTEAFF
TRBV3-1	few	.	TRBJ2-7	TGTGCCAGCAGCCAAGTAGGGACGTCTTACGAGCAGTACTTC	CASSQVGTSYEQYF
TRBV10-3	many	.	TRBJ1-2	TGTGCCATCAGTGATTCCGGGGGCCGAACCTATGGCTACACCTTC	CAISDSGGRTYGYTF
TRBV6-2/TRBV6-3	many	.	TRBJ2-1	TGTGCCAGCAGTTACTCGGAGTTATGGGAGCAGTTCTTC	CASSYSELWEQFF
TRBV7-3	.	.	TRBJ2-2	TGTGCCAGCAGCTTAAGGGGGCCATTTGGGGGTGAACCGAACACCGGGGAGCTGTTTTTT	CASSLRGPFGGEPNTGELFF
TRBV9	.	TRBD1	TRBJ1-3	TGTGCCAGCAGTCAAACAGGGGGCCGTGGAAACACCATATATTTT	CASSQTGGRGNTIYF
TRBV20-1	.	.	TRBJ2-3	TGCAGTGCTAGAGACAAGACCCCGCTCCACACAGATACGCAGTATTTT	CSARDKTPLHTDTQYF
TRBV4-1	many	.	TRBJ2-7	TGCGCCAGCAAGGGGGGGACGTCCTACGAGCAGTACTTC	CASKGGTSYEQYF
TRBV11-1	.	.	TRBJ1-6	TGTGCCAGCAGCTTAGATGGGAGTTCACCCCTCCACTTT	CASSLDGSSPLHF
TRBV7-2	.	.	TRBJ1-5	TGTGCCAGCAGCTTATTAGGGGGGTCACGTCAGCCCCAGCATTTT	CASSLLGGSRQPQHF